Reported below is one TCR beta chain. The target antigen is unknown. Donors were systemically healthy Caucasian individuals from Russia aged roughly 6 to 100 years. Every donor contributed roughly 10 milliliters of peripheral blood by blood draw. The sample comes from a study of blood T cells in healthy people across ages. Findings and limits, study-wide: With naive T cell percentage, TCR beta diversity showed a strong correlation.

The use of a sample-barcoded 5' primer and a J-beta primer mix characterized a second PCR of about 7 to 12 cycles. A single record per CDR3 protein comes from TCRdb applying MiXCR to the 5' RACE reads. The sample contains around 580,000 distinct CDR3 sequences, 45% to 55% of which appear only once. This clonotype originated in an elderly man in good health. Sequenced sample: blood.

CDR3 sequence (DNA): TGTGCCACCAGCTCCCCGGGGAGCGGTAGCACAGATACGCAGTATTTT. Translating gives CATSSPGSGSTDTQYF. The J gene is TRBJ2-3, the V gene TRBV15; a possible D gene is TRBD2 (5 bases). There are 16 residues in the CDR3. The V end was cut by 5 bases, the J end by 0 bases, with 15 bases between. Germline V gene data show CDR1 as LNHNV and CDR2 as YYDKDF (reference sequence).